One and the same sample provided the 27 T cell receptor beta chains below, sequenced in a study of vaccination effects on CD4 cells after COVID-19. The antigens these receptors bind are not known. Before sequencing took place, the ViraFEST assay used viral peptide pools to expand antigen-specific CD4+ T cells. Isolation of CD4+ T cells took place after approximately 10 days of culture. Previously uninfected by SARS-CoV-2, the vaccine recipients also showed negative nucleocapsid antibodies. This table comes from immunoSEQ multiplex PCR, and its TCRdb copy is limited to in-frame clones, with some not included. There are some 22,000 clones in the sample; roughly two thirds occur only once, and approximately 25% lies in the top ten. The material sequenced was CD4+ T cells from PBMCs cultured with HCoV-NL63 spike peptides, taken before COVID-19 vaccination. These receptors all come from a human donor who received a COVID-19 vaccine.

V and J are TRBV5-6 and TRBJ1-2; 9 nucleotides agree with TRBD1. V was clipped by 0 bases and J by 3 bases; unmatched bases: 6. The CDR3 has 16 residues. Germline V gene lookup returns CDR1 SGHDT and CDR2 YYEEEE. The CDR3 protein is CASSLEGTGRYYGYTF. DNA of the CDR3: TGTGCCAGCAGCTTGGAGGGGACAGGGAGATACTATGGCTACACCTTC.

The chain links TRBV2 to TRBJ2-1; the match to TRBD2 covers 8 bases. Germline CDR1 reads SNHLY; CDR2 reads FYNNEI. The ends lost 5 bases at V and 5 bases at J; junction bases unmatched: 11. CDR3 length equals 16 residues. This CDR3 reads CASSRSGTRRNNEQFF. The CDR3 DNA follows: TGTGCCAGCAGTCGGTCCGGGACTAGACGAAACAATGAGCAGTTCTTC.

CDR3 loop: CASSFGTGTGSYEQYF. In nucleotides, the CDR3 is TGTGCCAGCAGCTTCGGAACCGGGACAGGCTCCTACGAGCAGTACTTC. V is TRBV7-6 and J is TRBJ2-7, with TRBD1 matching over 8 bases. Germline CDR1 is SGHVS and CDR2 is FNYEAQ. J was trimmed by 0 bases and V by 3 bases; bases with no gene match: 7. The CDR3 consists of 16 residues.

The rearrangement links TRBV4-3 to TRBJ1-2, with D uncertain. The CDR3 totals 16 residues. Germline V CDR1 and CDR2: LGHNA, YSLEER. With 0 bases removed from V and 4 bases from J, the gap between germline ends came to 15 bases. CDR3 nucleotide sequence: TGCGCCAGCAGCCAAGATCTGGCCAGGACCCTCTATGGCTACACCTTC. As protein: CASSQDLARTLYGYTF.

This chain uses TRBV2 with TRBJ1-1, with D possibly being TRBD1 (6 bases). CDR1 SNHLY and CDR2 FYNNEI come from the germline V gene. The CDR3 extends over 15 amino acids. V was pared by 5 bases and J by 5 bases, with 18 bases between. The CDR3 DNA is TGTGCCAGCAGTTCCCGGCCGGGACAAGGAACTGAAGCTTTCTTT. Its translation is CASSSRPGQGTEAFF. The whole variable domain, remainder taken from reference TRBV2 and TRBJ1-1, is EPEVTQTPSHQVTQMGQEVILRCVPISNHLYFYWYRQILGQKVEFLVSFYNNEISEKSEIFDDQFSVERPDGSNFTLKIRSTKLEDSAMYFCASSSRPGQGTEAFFGQGTRLTVV.

This chain links TRBV14 with TRBJ1-5; 9 bases line up with TRBD1. The J segment lost 0 bases and the V segment lost 3 bases, leaving 15 bases of the junction unmatched. CDR1 SGHDN and CDR2 FVKESK come from the germline V gene. The CDR3 contains 20 residues. CDR3 bases: TGTGCCAGCAGCCATGTCCTCCGGGACAGGGCACAATATAGCAATCAGCCCCAGCATTTT. It yields the protein CASSHVLRDRAQYSNQPQHF.

This chain connects TRBV5-1 to TRBJ2-3, with D possibly TRBD2 on 6 matching bases. There are 16 residues in the CDR3. V lost 2 bases and J lost 0, with 13 bases in between. Germline CDR1 SGHRS, CDR2 YFSETQ. This chain's CDR3 is CASSFWTGTSTDTQYF. The CDR3 DNA is TGCGCCAGCAGCTTTTGGACCGGGACTAGCACAGATACGCAGTATTTT.

This clone was counted between two and nine times. This chain connects TRBV29-1 to TRBJ1-2, with D possibly TRBD1 on 6 matching bases. Trimming cost V 4 bases and J 6 bases, with 15 bases left between them. Germline V gene data show CDR1 as SQVTM and CDR2 as ANQGSEA. The CDR3 spans 13 residues. The CDR3 reads CSVAGQMSNGYTF. The CDR3 DNA reads as TGCAGCGTTGCTGGACAGATGTCAAATGGCTACACCTTC.

A few counts support this clone. In DNA form, the CDR3 reads TGTGCCAGCAGCTTGGAGGGACAGGGGGATTCACCCCTCCACTTT. It yields the protein CASSLEGQGDSPLHF. The gene calls are TRBV5-4 and TRBJ1-6, with 11 bases identical to TRBD1. This CDR3 contains 15 residues. Germline values: CDR1 SGHNT, CDR2 YYREEE (reference sequence). Unmatched junction bases numbered 1, after V lost 0 bases and J lost 8 bases. The full variable domain, its missing parts supplied by reference TRBV5-4 and TRBJ1-6, is ETGVTQSPTHLIKTRGQQVTLRCSSQSGHNTVSWYQQALGQGPQFIFQYYREEENGRGNFPPRFSGLQFPNYSSELNVNALELDDSALYLCASSLEGQGDSPLHFGNGTRLTVT.

This chain uses TRBV6-5 with TRBJ1-2; D uncertain. Between the trimmed V and J ends, which lost 8 bases and 2 bases, there was a span of 12 bases. The CDR3 length is 13 residues. The germline V gene encodes CDR1 MNHEY and CDR2 SVGAGI. Here the CDR3 DNA reads TGTGCCAGCTTTGGTACAGAAAACTATGGCTACACCTTC. It encodes CASFGTENYGYTF.

The chain has TRBV5-8 and TRBJ2-7; no clear D. Trimming pared 6 bases from V and 3 bases from J, leaving 13 bases between. This CDR3 spans 13 amino acids. Germline loops: CDR1 SGHTS, CDR2 YDEGEE. The DNA of the CDR3 is TGTGCCAGCAATCCACTCCTCTACTACGAGCAGTACTTC. Protein product: CASNPLLYYEQYF.

The chain carries TRBV6-5 and TRBJ2-2; 8 nucleotides agree with TRBD1. Germline values: CDR1 MNHEY, CDR2 SVGAGI. V shed 6 bases and J 1 base; nucleotides not matched to a gene: 4. The CDR3 covers 15 residues. The CDR3: CASRTGTGNTGELFF. DNA for the CDR3: TGTGCCAGCAGGACCGGGACAGGGAACACCGGGGAGCTGTTTTTT.

This sequence joins TRBV4-3 and TRBJ2-5; tentatively, D is TRBD2 (7 bases). CDR3 length: 12 residues. Germline CDR1 is LGHNA and CDR2 is YSLEER. Between the trimmed V and J ends, which lost 7 bases and 3 bases, there was a span of 9 bases. This CDR3 reads CASKGGEETQYF. The CDR3 DNA is TGCGCCAGCAAGGGGGGGGAAGAGACCCAGTACTTC.

The genes are TRBV10-3 and TRBJ2-1; TRBD2 matches 13 bases. The CDR3 totals 17 residues. From germline, CDR1 is ENHRY and CDR2 SYGVKD. Trimming took 4 bases from V and 10 from J; bases not matched to a gene: 13. The CDR3 region is CAISGTSGGPLTGEQFF. Written as DNA, the CDR3 is TGTGCCATCAGTGGGACTAGCGGGGGCCCTCTAACGGGAGAGCAGTTCTTC.

This rearrangement joins TRBV6-2 or TRBV6-3 to TRBJ2-7; D remains ambiguous. CDR3 length: 14 amino acids. With 2 bases removed from V and 1 base from J, the gap between germline ends came to 9 bases. The V gene's germline CDR1 is MNHEY and CDR2 SVGEGT. The chain's CDR3 is CASSYEYGSYEQYF. The CDR3 DNA is TGTGCCAGCAGTTACGAGTATGGATCCTACGAGCAGTACTTC.

The chain joins TRBV6-6 to TRBJ2-1; the match to TRBD2 covers 10 bases. The CDR3 has 19 amino acids. Germline values: CDR1 MNHNY, CDR2 SVGAGI (reference sequence). Losses at the gene ends were 6 bases for V and 0 bases for J; bases not matched to a gene: 14. CDR3: CASSFGLAAFFSSYNEQFF. CDR3 in DNA: TGTGCCAGCAGCTTCGGACTAGCGGCTTTCTTCAGCTCCTACAATGAGCAGTTCTTC.

The chain carries TRBV6-5 and TRBJ1-3, with D perhaps TRBD1 (6 bases). CDR1 is MNHEY, CDR2 SVGAGI, per germline. V was pared by 10 bases and J by 3 bases, with 13 bases between. The CDR3 is 13 amino acids. CDR3 region: CATRRDIGNTIYF. CDR3 bases: TGTGCCACCCGGAGGGACATTGGAAACACCATATATTTT.

This chain links TRBV27 with TRBJ1-1, with D maybe TRBD1 (5 bases). V lost 0 bases and J lost 1, with 6 bases in between. The CDR3 sequence is 14 residues long. Germline CDR1 and CDR2: MNHEY and SMNVEV (reference sequence). CDR3 nucleotide sequence: TGTGCCAGCAGTTTATCGAGGGGGAACACTGAAGCTTTCTTT. Protein: CASSLSRGNTEAFF.

The chain is built from TRBV7-2 and TRBJ2-7; unclear D gene. This CDR3 is 13 amino acids long. The germline gives CDR1 SGHTA, CDR2 FQGNSA. With 1 base removed from V and 0 bases from J, the gap between germline ends came to 4 bases. The CDR3: CASSLEFSYEQYF. The DNA for the CDR3 is TGTGCCAGCAGCTTAGAGTTCTCCTACGAGCAGTACTTC.

The rearrangement uses TRBV18 and TRBJ2-4; D remains unclear. The CDR3 is made up of 13 amino acids. The germline V and J ends were trimmed by 2 bases and 12 bases, with 14 bases remaining between them. Germline CDR1 KGHSH, CDR2 LQKENI. CDR3 in amino acids: CASSPERQAGQYF. The CDR3 DNA follows: TGTGCCAGCTCACCAGAGCGTCAGGCCGGTCAGTACTTC. Together with reference TRBV18 and TRBJ2-4, the CDR3 gives the full variable domain: NAGVMQNPRHLVRRRGQEARLRCSPMKGHSHVYWYRQLPEEGLKFMVYLQKENIIDESGMPKERFSAEFPKEGPSILRIQQVVRGDSAAYFCASSPERQAGQYFGAGTRLSVL.

The gene calls are TRBV18 and TRBJ1-1; D is undetermined. V lost 3 bases and J lost 8, with 13 bases in between. There are 13 residues in the CDR3. Germline CDR1 reads KGHSH; CDR2 reads LQKENI. Here the CDR3 reads CASSPRPLEEAFF. CDR3 nucleotides: TGTGCCAGCTCACCGCGCCCTTTGGAAGAAGCTTTCTTT.

J is TRBJ2-7 and V is TRBV10-3; D gene ambiguous. The CDR3 loop spans 13 amino acids. Between the trimmed V and J ends, which lost 3 bases and 1 base, there was a span of 7 bases. Germline V gene sequence: CDR1 ENHRY, CDR2 SYGVKD. The CDR3 region has the DNA TGTGCCATCAGTGAAACAGTGTCCTACGAGCAGTACTTC. Translating gives CAISETVSYEQYF.

This rearrangement joins TRBV5-1 to TRBJ2-1; D perhaps matches TRBD2 (5 bases). V was shortened by 4 bases and J by 7 bases, with 15 bases between the two germline ends. CDR3 size: 14 residues. Germline V gene lookup returns CDR1 SGHRS and CDR2 YFSETQ. The CDR3 sequence: CASSPNAPGNEQFF. CDR3 DNA sequence: TGCGCCAGCAGCCCGAACGCCCCGGGGAATGAGCAGTTCTTC.

The rearrangement joins TRBV29-1 to TRBJ2-3, with D perhaps matching TRBD1 (6 bases). Trimming cost V 3 bases and J 7 bases, with 14 bases left between them. The CDR3 length is 13 residues. Looked up from germline, CDR1 is SQVTM and CDR2 is ANQGSEA. CDR3: CSVEVTQGNTQYF. Here the CDR3 DNA reads TGCAGCGTTGAGGTAACCCAGGGGAATACGCAGTATTTT.

The genes are TRBV30 and TRBJ1-2; 10 bases match TRBD1. Germline assignment: CDR1 GTSNPN and CDR2 SVGIG (reference sequence). CDR3 size: 18 residues. V shed 2 bases and J 8 bases; nucleotides not matched to a gene: 20. As DNA, the CDR3 is TGTGCCTGGAGTTACCCCGTTCCAGGGACAGGGGTCCCATGGGGCTACACCTTC. Translation gives CAWSYPVPGTGVPWGYTF. Complete variable domain (other parts from reference TRBV30 and TRBJ1-2): SQTIHQWPATLVQPVGSPLSLECTVEGTSNPNLYWYRQAAGRGLQLLFYSVGIGQISSEVPQNLSASRPQDRQFILSSKKLLLSDSGFYLCAWSYPVPGTGVPWGYTFGSGTRLTVV.

This clone has only a few counts. This chain connects TRBV10-1 to TRBJ1-2; D is unresolved. CDR1 and CDR2 from the germline V gene are WNHNN and SYGVQD (reference sequence). The CDR3 runs 11 residues. CDR3 nucleotide sequence: TGCGGATCGACGGTGAACTATGGCTACACCTTC. Amino acid sequence: CGSTVNYGYTF.

The chain combines TRBV3-1 (or the pseudogene TRBV3-2) with TRBJ1-5; the D is unclear. Trimming took 0 bases from V and 4 from J, leaving 10 bases between them. Per the germline V gene, CDR1 is LGHDT and CDR2 is YNNKEL (reference sequence). There are 15 residues in the CDR3. The CDR3 sequence: CASSQDGFKNQPQHF. CDR3 DNA: TGTGCCAGCAGCCAAGATGGGTTTAAAAATCAGCCCCAGCATTTT.